This T cell receptor beta chain comes out of a study of T cell repertoires in cytomegalovirus infection. Looking at the study overall: Indications came from public TCR beta signatures; they pointed to CMV infection and to a matching HLA type. General study results and limits: HLA-C-restricted CMV clonotypes gave the most frequent clonotype in two of eight donors. Of the TCR beta families, the public ones yielded a cumulative frequency that identified carriers of CMV plus the relevant HLA.

TCRdb reprocessed the reads with MiXCR, giving one entry per CDR3 protein. The sample consists of about half a million distinct CDR3 sequences, 30% to 35% of them appearing once. There are many counts of this clonotype. Its antigen is unknown. This receptor was identified in a human donor in good health (CMV status not recorded). Some clones in this sample may be carry-over from other donors' samples. The sequencing used cultured PBMCs, collected from culture after CMV antigen stimulation.

The CDR3 region is CASSFLGLAGGSYNEQFF. CDR3 DNA: TGTGCCAGCAGCTTTCTCGGACTAGCGGGAGGGTCCTACAATGAGCAGTTCTTC. This chain links TRBV7-8 with TRBJ2-1; 15 bases map to TRBD2. CDR1 and CDR2 (germline): SGHVS, FQNEAQ. V gave up 3 bases and J gave up 1 base; unmatched junction bases: 4. CDR3 size: 18 residues.